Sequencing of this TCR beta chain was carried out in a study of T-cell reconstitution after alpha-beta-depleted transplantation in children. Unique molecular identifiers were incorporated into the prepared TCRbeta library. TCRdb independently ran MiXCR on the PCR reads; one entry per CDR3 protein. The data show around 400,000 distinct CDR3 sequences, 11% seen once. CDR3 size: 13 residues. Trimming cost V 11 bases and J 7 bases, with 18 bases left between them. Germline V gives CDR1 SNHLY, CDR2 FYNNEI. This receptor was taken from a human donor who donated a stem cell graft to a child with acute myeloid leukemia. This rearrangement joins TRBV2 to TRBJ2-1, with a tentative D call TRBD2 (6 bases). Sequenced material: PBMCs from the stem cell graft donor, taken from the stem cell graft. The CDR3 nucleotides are TGTGCCCACTGGGGGGTAGCTAGGAATGAGCAGTTCTTC. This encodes CAHWGVARNEQFF. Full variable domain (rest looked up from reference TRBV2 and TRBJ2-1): EPEVTQTPSHQVTQMGQEVILRCVPISNHLYFYWYRQILGQKVEFLVSFYNNEISEKSEIFDDQFSVERPDGSNFTLKIRSTKLEDSAMYFCAHWGVARNEQFFGPGTRLTVL.